The T cell receptor (beta chain) described here comes from a study of blood T cell repertoires in COVID-19. Using immunoSEQ multiplex PCR, the repertoire was profiled, and TCRdb retains in-frame clones only, with some absent. Here the sample spans more than 200,000 clones, 80% to 90% being singletons. The germline gives CDR1 WNHNN, CDR2 SYGVQD (reference sequence). J lost 1 base, V lost 2 bases, and 5 bases had no gene match. The CDR3 spans 17 residues. The V gene is TRBV10-1, the J gene TRBJ2-3, with 11 bases identical to TRBD2. Sample: peripheral blood. The TCR comes from a woman between 40 and 50 years old who had recovered from COVID-19. CDR3 in DNA: TGCGCCAGCAGTGAGCTAACTAGCGGGGGCCGCACAGATACGCAGTATTTT. Protein product: CASSELTSGGRTDTQYF.